This T cell receptor (beta chain) is drawn from a study of blood T cell repertoires in COVID-19. Study-level information: The samples span acute and convalescent COVID-19 from the United States, Italy and Spain. From T cells, B-cell-depleted T cells, or PBMCs came the material, which was cDNA or gDNA.

Germline trimming cut 8 bases from V and 5 bases from J; bases unmatched to any gene: 6. The CDR3 has 13 amino acids. CDR1 and CDR2 (germline): LNHDA, SQIVND (reference sequence). Per the authors' pipeline: Nucleated cell counts were estimated from reference gene primer amplification. The data were produced by immunoSEQ multiplex PCR, yet TCRdb's version contains in-frame clones alone and is incomplete. V, J and clone size reflect that table, while D and trimming were determined from the DNA. Of about 490,000 clones listed, approximately 85% are singletons. The gene calls are TRBV19 and TRBJ1-2, with TRBD1 matching over 9 bases. Sequencing used peripheral blood. The clonotype originates from a human donor in a cohort sampled during active COVID-19. The CDR3 is CASGQGLGYGYTF. The CDR3 DNA follows: TGTGCCAGTGGACAGGGGCTAGGGTATGGCTACACCTTC.